This TCR beta chain was identified during a study of neurological immune-mediated disorders. General study results and limits: Private repertoires in all groups were suggested, as expanded clones shared no CDR3 amino acid sequences across subjects.

Fewer than 1.2 million sorted CD4+ or CD8+ T cells made each library. With regard to this clonotype: Its target is not known.

A 10-nucleotide random UMI tagged transcripts in template-switch 5'RACE cDNA synthesis. Each CDR3 protein gets one entry after TCRdb re-called the 5' RACE reads with MiXCR. The sample gives approximately 30,000 distinct CDR3 sequences, around 4% of which show up once; more than 20% is in the top ten. The germline CDR1 and CDR2 sequences are GTSNPN and SVGIG (reference sequence). CDR3 length: 14 amino acids. Trimming removed 1 base at V and 5 bases at J, with 14 bases between. What was sequenced was CD4+ T cells from blood. This TCR was sampled from a woman in her thirties or forties in good health. The chain links TRBV30 to TRBJ1-2; D not resolved. The CDR3, as DNA: TGTGCCTGGAGTGCACAGAATTTGGAATATGGCTACACCTTC. Residues: CAWSAQNLEYGYTF. Full variable domain (missing parts from reference TRBV30 and TRBJ1-2): SQTIHQWPATLVQPVGSPLSLECTVEGTSNPNLYWYRQAAGRGLQLLFYSVGIGQISSEVPQNLSASRPQDRQFILSSKKLLLSDSGFYLCAWSAQNLEYGYTFGSGTRLTVV.